The 29 T cell receptor beta chains listed next were all sequenced from one sample in a study of blood T cells in healthy people across ages. Then a second PCR, running roughly 7 to 11 cycles, was carried out with a sample-barcoded 5' primer and a J-beta primer mix. TCRdb processed the 5' RACE reads anew with MiXCR; each CDR3 protein has one entry. The table includes about 1.4 million distinct CDR3 sequences, around 59% detected once. Sequenced: blood. Receptors originate from a man aged 18 to 29 in good health.

This clonotype has more than one count but fewer than ten. The chain recombines TRBV10-3 with TRBJ1-4, with a weak D call TRBD1 (5 bases). The CDR3 totals 15 residues. Per germline, CDR1 ENHRY and CDR2 SYGVKD. The germline V and J ends were trimmed by 3 bases and 4 bases, with 12 bases remaining between them. CDR3 residues: CAISDSGFINEKLFF. The CDR3 bases are TGTGCCATCAGTGATTCAGGGTTCATTAATGAAAAACTGTTTTTT.

This clonotype has just a few counts. The chain is built from TRBV7-9 and TRBJ2-3; perhaps TRBD1 as D (5 bases). The CDR3 runs 16 residues. The V gene's germline CDR1 is SEHNR and CDR2 FQNEAQ (reference sequence). V gave up 1 base and J gave up 1 base, with 12 bases separating them. Written as DNA, the CDR3 is TGTGCCAGCAGCTTAGGACAGAACCTCCGCACAGATACGCAGTATTTT. This sequence encodes CASSLGQNLRTDTQYF. Looking up the rest from reference TRBV7-9 and TRBJ2-3 gives the full variable domain: DTGVSQNPRHKITKRGQNVTFRCDPISEHNRLYWYRQTLGQGPEFLTYFQNEAQLEKSRLLSDRFSAERPKGSFSTLEIQRTEQGDSAMYLCASSLGQNLRTDTQYFGPGTRLTVL.

The V and J genes are TRBV27 and TRBJ2-5; D gene ambiguous. The end of the DNA fits TRBJ2-7 better, so the J call may be wrong. In germline, CDR1 is MNHEY, CDR2 SMNVEV (reference sequence). The CDR3 consists of 14 residues. This chain's CDR3 is CASRGTVGYYEQYF. The CDR3 DNA follows: TGTGCCAGCAGAGGAACGGTCGGTTACTACGAGCAGTACTTC.

The chain employs TRBV28 and TRBJ1-6; no definite D call. Trimming took off 3 bases at V and 0 bases at J, with 12 bases between the two ends. Germline V gene sequence: CDR1 MDHEN, CDR2 SYDVKM. The CDR3 has 17 amino acids. The CDR3 sequence is CASSLSGLISYNSPLHF. DNA of the CDR3: TGTGCCAGCAGTTTGTCAGGTCTGATCTCCTATAATTCACCCCTCCACTTT.

The V call is TRBV28, the J call TRBJ1-5, with 7 positions matching TRBD1. V dropped 6 bases and J dropped 3; count of bases not matched to a gene: 5. Per germline, CDR1 MDHEN and CDR2 SYDVKM. CDR3 length equals 14 residues. The chain's CDR3 is CASRATGDNQPQHF. For the CDR3, the DNA is TGTGCCAGCAGAGCTACAGGGGACAATCAGCCCCAGCATTTT.

V is TRBV20-1 and J is TRBJ1-6; D not certain. This CDR3 is 16 amino acids long. The V and J ends lost 1 base and 5 bases respectively, with 15 bases between them. Germline CDR1 and CDR2: DFQATT and SNEGSKA (reference sequence). CDR3: CSARVDRRWDNSPLHF. The CDR3 DNA reads as TGCAGTGCTAGAGTAGACCGAAGATGGGATAATTCACCCCTCCACTTT.

This clonotype was detected only once. The chain has TRBV27 and TRBJ2-6, with D hard to call. CDR3 length: 17 amino acids. Germline CDR1 reads MNHEY; CDR2 reads SMNVEV (reference sequence). V was cut by 4 bases and J by 4 bases, with 17 bases left in between. CDR3 DNA: TGTGCCAGCAGTTCTAGTTCGAAGGCCCCCGGGGCCAACGTCCTGACTTTC. Translating it yields CASSSSSKAPGANVLTF.

The chain combines TRBV6-2 or TRBV6-3 with TRBJ2-3; 7 bases line up with TRBD1. V shed 0 bases, J shed 14 bases, and the junction held 14 bases outside the gene matches. The CDR3 has 15 residues. The germline gives CDR1 MNHEY, CDR2 SVGEGT. CDR3 region: CASSYSDRALTDSYF. As DNA, the CDR3 is TGTGCCAGCAGTTACTCCGACAGGGCCCTAACCGATTCGTATTTT.

Only a few counts were recorded for this clonotype. V and J are TRBV29-1 and TRBJ2-4; D is perhaps TRBD1 (6 bases). The DNA end favors TRBJ2-7, so the J call may be wrong. This CDR3 region has 16 residues. Germline V gives CDR1 SQVTM, CDR2 ANQGSEA. CDR3 nucleotides: TGCAGCGTTGAGGTTCCCACCGGCAGGGGAGTGGACGAGCAGTACTTC. This encodes CSVEVPTGRGVDEQYF.

The rearrangement links TRBV28 to TRBJ2-4, with D perhaps TRBD1 (6 bases). The end of the DNA aligns better with TRBJ2-7, so the J call may be wrong. The CDR3 runs 14 residues. The germline V gene encodes CDR1 MDHEN and CDR2 SYDVKM. In nucleotides, the CDR3 is TGTGCCAGCAGGCCCCAGGGGTCACCATACGAGCAGTACTTC. Its translation is CASRPQGSPYEQYF.

The chain carries TRBV29-1 and TRBJ2-2, with 9 bases matching TRBD1. Germline V lookup: CDR1 SQVTM, CDR2 ANQGSEA. V gave up 4 bases and J gave up 4 bases; unmatched junction bases: 4. This CDR3 region has 14 residues. In nucleotides, the CDR3 is TGCAGCGTTGGCGGGACAGGGACCACCGGGGAGCTGTTTTTT. Its protein is CSVGGTGTTGELFF.

Notes on this clonotype: It may be a read error: a sequence one base away is much more abundant. The chain couples TRBV10-3 to TRBJ2-1, with D hard to call. In germline, CDR1 is ENHRY, CDR2 SYGVKD. CDR3 length equals 10 residues. V was shortened by 6 bases and J by 5 bases, with 2 bases between the two germline ends. The DNA of the CDR3 is TGTGCCATCAGGGACAATGAGCAGTTCTTC. Protein sequence: CAIRDNEQFF.

The V gene is TRBV20-1, the J gene TRBJ2-1; D is possibly TRBD2 (6 bases). V was cut by 5 bases and J by 0 bases, with 8 bases left in between. Germline CDR1 and CDR2: DFQATT and SNEGSKA (reference sequence). The CDR3 spans 13 residues. CDR3 nucleotides: TGCAGTGCTGATAGCGGCTCCTACAATGAGCAGTTCTTC. Translated: CSADSGSYNEQFF.

This rearrangement joins TRBV21-1 to TRBJ1-5; TRBD1 is the table's D call and was not checked against the DNA. TRBV21-1 is recorded as a pseudogene. The CDR3 covers 12 residues. CDR3 protein: CASAPQGGPQHF. CDR3 DNA: TGTGCCAGCGCCCCCCAGGGGGGGCCCCAGCATTTT.

The chain is built from TRBV29-1 and TRBJ2-3, with 10 bases that match TRBD2. CDR3 size: 16 residues. CDR1 is SQVTM and CDR2 is ANQGSEA in the germline V gene. The trim removed 2 bases at V and 2 bases at J, leaving 7 bases unmatched. The CDR3 reads CSVELSSGGYTDTQYF. In nucleotides, the CDR3 is TGCAGCGTTGAATTGTCTAGCGGGGGATACACAGATACGCAGTATTTT.

This chain uses TRBV4-1 with TRBJ2-1, with 8 bases that match TRBD1. Losses at the gene ends were 4 bases for V and 8 bases for J; bases not matched to a gene: 13. The CDR3 consists of 16 residues. Per germline, CDR1 MGHRA and CDR2 YSYEKL. The CDR3 bases are TGCGCCAGCAGCCTCTTACCGGGACAGGTTGTAGATGAGCAGTTCTTC. It is translated as CASSLLPGQVVDEQFF.

This clonotype was picked up one time. The chain recombines TRBV27 with TRBJ2-5; 9 bases are a match to TRBD2. With V trimmed by 3 bases and J by 0 bases, 5 bases remained unmatched. In germline, CDR1 is MNHEY, CDR2 SMNVEV (reference sequence). The CDR3 sequence is 16 residues long. The CDR3 region is CASSFIASGDQETQYF. The CDR3 DNA reads TGTGCCAGCAGTTTTATCGCTAGCGGGGACCAAGAGACCCAGTACTTC.

The chain links TRBV24-1 to TRBJ2-4; D not certain. CDR1 and CDR2 from the germline V gene are KGHDR and SFDVKD. CDR3 length equals 8 residues. Trimming left V 7 bases short and J 13 bases short, with 4 bases between. The CDR3: CATSDQYF. Written as DNA, the CDR3 is TGTGCCACCAGCGACCAGTACTTC.

This clonotype was picked up a small number of times. The chain links TRBV29-1 to TRBJ2-3; D is perhaps TRBD2 (5 bases). The CDR3 length is 15 residues. Trimming took off 2 bases at V and 6 bases at J, with 18 bases between the two ends. CDR1 is SQVTM and CDR2 is ANQGSEA in the germline V gene. CDR3 in amino acids: CSVESGERPIDTQYF. CDR3 DNA: TGCAGCGTTGAATCTGGTGAGCGGCCCATTGATACGCAGTATTTT.

This clonotype occurred a few times. The chain joins TRBV29-1 to TRBJ1-2; D is uncertain. The V end lost 0 bases, the J end lost 8 bases, and 7 bases lay between the germline ends. Per germline, CDR1 SQVTM and CDR2 ANQGSEA. The CDR3 extends over 11 amino acids. CDR3 bases: TGCAGCGTTGAAGATCTGAAAGGCTACACCTTC. Protein sequence: CSVEDLKGYTF.

V gene TRBV28 combines with J gene TRBJ2-3; 7 bases agree with TRBD1. The CDR3 totals 16 residues. Trimming removed 3 bases from V and 5 bases from J; junction bases left unmatched: 11. The germline V gene encodes CDR1 MDHEN and CDR2 SYDVKM. The CDR3 sequence: CASSFTPGQIGDTQYF. DNA of the CDR3: TGTGCCAGCAGTTTTACCCCGGGACAGATCGGAGATACGCAGTATTTT.

The sample holds a few counts of this clonotype. The chain is built from TRBV29-1 and TRBJ2-3, with D tentatively TRBD1 (6 bases). CDR3 size: 15 residues. V was shortened by 2 bases and J by 0 bases, with 12 bases between the two germline ends. The germline V gene encodes CDR1 SQVTM and CDR2 ANQGSEA. The CDR3, as DNA: TGCAGCGTTGAAACTGGCAGGGGTAGCACAGATACGCAGTATTTT. This translates into CSVETGRGSTDTQYF.

The chain recombines TRBV5-1 with TRBJ2-7, with TRBD1 matching 7 bases. In germline, CDR1 is SGHRS, CDR2 YFSETQ. This CDR3 has 13 amino acids. The V gene end was trimmed by 4 bases and the J gene end by 7 bases; junction bases not matched to a gene: 8. In nucleotides, the CDR3 is TGCGCCAGCAGCAGACAGGGTAAGAATGAGCAGTACTTC. It specifies CASSRQGKNEQYF.

The chain carries TRBV6-2 or TRBV6-3 and TRBJ2-2, with D possibly being TRBD1 or TRBD2 (5 bases each). V dropped 7 bases and J dropped 7 bases, with 19 bases sitting between them. The germline V gene encodes CDR1 MNHEY and CDR2 SVGEGT. There are 15 residues in the CDR3. The CDR3 nucleotides read TGTGCCAGCATCCGGGACGCATCACATGGCGGGGAGCTGTTTTTT. Protein sequence: CASIRDASHGGELFF.

The chain joins TRBV6-2 or TRBV6-3 to TRBJ1-2; TRBD1 is a possible D gene (5 bases). The germline V gene encodes CDR1 MNHEY and CDR2 SVGEGT. The CDR3 extends over 13 amino acids. Trimming took off 4 bases at V and 5 bases at J, with 11 bases between the two ends. The DNA of the CDR3 is TGTGCCAGCAGTTCCTCACAGGATTATGGCTACACCTTC. As protein: CASSSSQDYGYTF.

The chain combines TRBV4-1 with TRBJ2-7; possibly TRBD2 for D (5 bases). Germline V gene sequence: CDR1 MGHRA, CDR2 YSYEKL. CDR3 length: 16 amino acids. V lost 6 bases, J lost 0 bases, and 18 bases lay in between. In DNA form, the CDR3 reads TGCGCCAGCAGTCCTATGGCGGGTTACGGCTCCTACGAGCAGTACTTC. Encoded protein: CASSPMAGYGSYEQYF.

The chain carries TRBV20-1 and TRBJ1-1; no firm D call. V was trimmed by 6 bases and J by 4 bases, leaving 15 bases between them. This CDR3 region has 13 residues. Germline values: CDR1 DFQATT, CDR2 SNEGSKA (reference sequence). The CDR3 here is CSAPRGGGTEAFF. Written as DNA, the CDR3 is TGCAGTGCCCCACGGGGAGGAGGCACTGAAGCTTTCTTT.

This clonotype was detected only a few times. The chain recombines TRBV15 with TRBJ1-2, with D perhaps TRBD1 (6 bases). V was pared by 3 bases and J by 1 base, with 18 bases between. Germline CDR1 LNHNV, CDR2 YYDKDF (reference sequence). The CDR3 sequence is 17 residues long. The CDR3, as DNA: TGTGCCACCAGCAGGGGAACAGGGCCGGCCTTTAACTATGGCTACACCTTC. Translating gives CATSRGTGPAFNYGYTF.

About this clonotype: An end of the junction differs from the germline gene, which may be a read error. The rearrangement joins TRBV6-2 or TRBV6-3 to TRBJ2-1; no reliable D call. The CDR3 is made up of 15 amino acids. Looked up from germline, CDR1 is MNHEY and CDR2 is SVGEGT. CDR3 DNA sequence: TGTACCAGCAGTTATGTTCAAGGCTTTTACAATGAGCAGTTCTTC. This encodes CTSSYVQGFYNEQFF.